These 20 T cell receptor beta chains share one sample of origin, sequenced in a study of regulatory T cells in long-lasting Graves disease. Building the TCR beta libraries relied on iRepertoire HTBI primers, and CDR3 regions underwent Arm-PCR. TCRdb passed the multiplex PCR reads through MiXCR, listing each CDR3 protein once. The sample comprises over 400,000 distinct CDR3 sequences, 14% of which are singletons, and about 15% rests with the top ten. Described time point: newly diagnosed GD, antithyroid drugs for less than 3 months. Extracted RNA from PBMCs served as the source of the TCR library. This same sample was also taken into another study, of T cells in Graves' hyperthyroidism and ophthalmopathy.

The material sequenced was peripheral blood mononuclear cells (PBMCs), taken at new diagnosis, from a patient treated with antithyroid drugs. These receptors all come from a woman aged 50 to 60 with Graves disease.

This clonotype was seen ten or more times. The gene calls are TRBV28 and TRBJ1-2, with 7 nucleotides matching TRBD1. There are 16 residues in the CDR3. CDR1 is MDHEN and CDR2 is SYDVKM in the germline V gene. With 6 bases clipped from V and 1 base from J, the junction kept 11 bases outside the gene matches. The CDR3: CASSEDYPGGNYGYTF. CDR3 DNA sequence: TGTGCCAGCAGCGAGGACTATCCAGGGGGTAACTATGGCTACACCTTC.

The chain carries TRBV2 and TRBJ2-3, with 9 bases matching TRBD2. Germline V gene lookup returns CDR1 SNHLY and CDR2 FYNNEI. Trimming removed 10 bases from V and 0 bases from J; junction bases left unmatched: 5. This CDR3 has 14 amino acids. The CDR3, as DNA: TGTGCCATCTGGACTAGCGCTAGCACAGATACGCAGTATTTT. Protein: CAIWTSASTDTQYF.

This clonotype was seen repeatedly, ten times or more. The chain joins TRBV11-2 to TRBJ2-1; D is tentatively TRBD1 or TRBD2 (5 bases each). Trimming removed 6 bases from V and 0 bases from J, with 21 bases in between. From germline, CDR1 is SGHAT and CDR2 FQNNGV. This CDR3 is 18 amino acids long. The CDR3 sequence is CASSSTGAAAFSYNEQFF. The CDR3, as DNA: TGTGCCAGCAGTTCAACCGGGGCGGCTGCGTTCTCCTACAATGAGCAGTTCTTC.

This clonotype has just a few counts. The chain combines TRBV10-3 with TRBJ2-1, with 11 bases aligning to TRBD2. The CDR3 sequence is 17 residues long. The V gene end was trimmed by 10 bases and the J gene end by 7 bases; junction bases not matched to a gene: 18. Germline CDR1 reads ENHRY; CDR2 reads SYGVKD. The CDR3 sequence: CATVPTSGSPMGNEQFF. CDR3 coding DNA: TGTGCCACCGTGCCTACTAGCGGGAGTCCCATGGGGAATGAGCAGTTCTTC.

This clonotype was recorded a few times. This chain connects TRBV9 to TRBJ2-5, with 11 positions matching TRBD1. The CDR3 covers 15 residues. The V and J ends lost 3 bases and 5 bases, in that order; junction bases with no gene match: 6. Per the germline V gene, CDR1 is SGDLS and CDR2 is YYNGEE. The CDR3 region is CASSAGTGGGETQYF. The CDR3 DNA sequence: TGTGCCAGCAGCGCTGGGACAGGGGGAGGGGAGACCCAGTACTTC. The variable domain in full, completed from reference TRBV9 and TRBJ2-5, reads DSGVTQTPKHLITATGQRVTLRCSPRSGDLSVYWYQQSLDQGLQFLIQYYNGEERAKGNILERFSAQQFPDLHSELNLSSLELGDSALYFCASSAGTGGGETQYFGPGTRLLVL.

This chain links TRBV20-1 with TRBJ1-5; TRBD1 matches 12 bases. CDR1 is DFQATT and CDR2 is SNEGSKA in the germline V gene (reference sequence). This CDR3 spans 14 amino acids. The V gene end was trimmed by 5 bases and the J gene end by 6 bases; junction bases not matched to a gene: 5. In nucleotides, the CDR3 is TGCAGTGCTGAGGGACAGGGGGCTCGTCAGCCCCAGCATTTT. This sequence encodes CSAEGQGARQPQHF.

Notes on this clonotype: A much larger clone lies a single base off, so this may be a read error. J is TRBJ2-7 and V is TRBV12-3 or TRBV12-4; 9 bases are shared with TRBD1. The CDR3 loop spans 16 amino acids. The ends lost 8 bases at V and 2 bases at J; junction bases unmatched: 13. The DNA for the CDR3 is TGTGCCAGCGGTCCCGGGACAGGGTTGTCGGCCTACGAGCAGTACTTC. Its translation: CASGPGTGLSAYEQYF.

In its sample, this clonotype was seen many times. The CDR3 loop reads CASSSPGLAGVTGELFF. Here the CDR3 DNA reads TGTGCCAGCAGTTCCCCGGGACTAGCGGGAGTCACCGGGGAGCTGTTTTTT. J is TRBJ2-2 and V is TRBV27, with 14 positions matching TRBD2. Germline V gene data show CDR1 as MNHEY and CDR2 as SMNVEV (reference sequence). The CDR3 has 17 amino acids. V gave up 4 bases and J gave up 4 bases; unmatched junction bases: 5.

The table lists this clonotype with many counts. The genes are TRBV2 and TRBJ2-1; D gene uncertain. Germline CDR1 SNHLY, CDR2 FYNNEI. V lost 2 bases, J lost 9 bases, and 11 bases lay in between. CDR3 size: 13 residues. This CDR3 reads CASSETIQPEQFF. In DNA form, the CDR3 reads TGTGCCAGCAGTGAAACTATTCAACCTGAGCAGTTCTTC. Based on the CDR3 plus reference TRBV2 and TRBJ2-1, the full variable domain is EPEVTQTPSHQVTQMGQEVILRCVPISNHLYFYWYRQILGQKVEFLVSFYNNEISEKSEIFDDQFSVERPDGSNFTLKIRSTKLEDSAMYFCASSETIQPEQFFGPGTRLTVL.

Ten or more counts support this clonotype. The chain joins TRBV10-2 to TRBJ2-1; TRBD1 agrees at 10 bases. V dropped 7 bases and J dropped 7; count of bases not matched to a gene: 7. This CDR3 has 14 residues. Germline CDR1 WSHSY, CDR2 SAAADI. CDR3 DNA sequence: TGCGCCAGCACCGGGACAGGGGTGGTTAATGAGCAGTTCTTC. Translating it yields CASTGTGVVNEQFF.

The sample holds many counts of this clonotype. J is TRBJ2-7 and V is TRBV3-1; 7 nucleotides agree with TRBD2. The germline V gene has CDR1 LGHDT and CDR2 YNNKEL (reference sequence). This CDR3 contains 14 residues. J was trimmed by 4 bases and V by 1 base; bases with no gene match: 4. In nucleotides, the CDR3 is TGTGCCAGCAGCCAAGGACTAGCTTTATACGAGCAGTACTTC. Protein product: CASSQGLALYEQYF.

In this sample, this clonotype turned up many times. The chain employs TRBV3-1 and TRBJ1-2; D gene unclear. The CDR3 contains 12 residues. V lost 5 bases and J lost 7, with 11 bases in between. Germline assignment: CDR1 LGHDT and CDR2 YNNKEL (reference sequence). CDR3 sequence reads: CASSSRLTGYTF. In nucleotides, the CDR3 is TGTGCCAGCAGCTCCCGACTAACTGGCTACACCTTC.

In its sample, this clonotype was seen a few times. The chain joins TRBV24-1 to TRBJ2-1; the match to TRBD2 covers 7 bases. This CDR3 region has 16 residues. After removal of 1 base from V and 7 bases from J, the junction contained 9 bases not matched to a gene. The germline V gene encodes CDR1 KGHDR and CDR2 SFDVKD. As DNA, the CDR3 is TGTGCCACCAGTGATTTCGGCGGTAGCGGGCCTAATGAGCAGTTCTTC. Translation gives CATSDFGGSGPNEQFF.

The V call is TRBV13, the J call TRBJ2-2; 9 nucleotides agree with TRBD2. The V gene end was trimmed by 3 bases and the J gene end by 2 bases; junction bases not matched to a gene: 7. The CDR3 length is 17 residues. Germline V gives CDR1 PRHDT, CDR2 FYEKMQ (reference sequence). In DNA, the CDR3 is TGTGCCAGCAGCTTCAACCGACTAGCGGCAAACACCGGGGAGCTGTTTTTT. It specifies CASSFNRLAANTGELFF.

Many counts were recorded for this clonotype. This chain joins TRBV20-1 and TRBJ2-1; 9 nucleotides agree with TRBD1. Germline lookup yields CDR1 DFQATT and CDR2 SNEGSKA (reference sequence). The CDR3 consists of 13 residues. V dropped 5 bases and J dropped 9; count of bases not matched to a gene: 8. The CDR3: CSAEGTGLVEQFF. The CDR3 nucleotides are TGCAGTGCTGAAGGGACAGGGTTGGTTGAGCAGTTCTTC.

This chain uses TRBV10-1 with TRBJ1-5; D ambiguous. This CDR3 is built from 13 residues. The germline V gene encodes CDR1 WNHNN and CDR2 SYGVQD (reference sequence). V lost 2 bases and J lost 4, with 6 bases in between. CDR3 amino acids: CASSEAKNQPQHF. The CDR3 DNA reads as TGCGCCAGCAGTGAGGCCAAAAATCAGCCCCAGCATTTT.

This clonotype was observed at least ten times. The J gene is TRBJ1-1, the V gene TRBV29-1, with no clear D. Trimming cost V 1 base and J 4 bases, with 13 bases left between them. The CDR3 is 14 residues long. Germline V gives CDR1 SQVTM, CDR2 ANQGSEA. The CDR3 DNA is TGCAGCGTTGAAGCCTACAGCTTGGGCACTGAAGCTTTCTTT. Its translation is CSVEAYSLGTEAFF.

The chain couples TRBV4-1 to TRBJ1-6, with TRBD1 matching 8 bases. J gave up 7 bases and V 0 bases, and 5 bases lay outside the gene matches. Germline V gene sequence: CDR1 MGHRA, CDR2 YSYEKL. This CDR3 has 16 amino acids. CDR3 coding DNA: TGCGCCAGCAGCCAAGATTCGGACAGGGCGAATTCACCCCTCCACTTT. Amino acid sequence: CASSQDSDRANSPLHF.

J is TRBJ2-3 and V is TRBV6-1; the match to TRBD2 covers 8 bases. The CDR3 consists of 13 residues. With V trimmed by 6 bases and J by 3 bases, 2 bases remained unmatched. Germline CDR1 reads MNHNS; CDR2 reads SASEGT. CDR3 sequence reads: CASSGLATDTQYF. The CDR3 region has the DNA TGTGCCAGCAGCGGACTAGCAACAGATACGCAGTATTTT.

This clonotype was detected ten times or more. The V gene is TRBV29-1, the J gene TRBJ2-7; 13 bases line up with TRBD2. Germline V gene sequence: CDR1 SQVTM, CDR2 ANQGSEA. The trim removed 4 bases at V and 0 bases at J, leaving 6 bases unmatched. The CDR3 is made up of 16 amino acids. The CDR3: CSVAPRLAGGSYEQYF. CDR3 coding DNA: TGCAGCGTTGCCCCCCGACTAGCGGGAGGCTCCTACGAGCAGTACTTC.